One T cell receptor beta chain is described in this entry. Antigen unknown. It was with 60 Vbeta and 13 Jbeta primers that the PCR ran. Some clones are missing from TCRdb's copy, which holds only in-frame ones; the method was immunoSEQ multiplex PCR. The data hold around 100,000 clones, with under 85% observed a single time. These data come from a study of cytomegalovirus exposure and HLA in healthy donors. Study findings and constraints: Three CMV-associated chains proved CMV antigen-specific in vitro.

This CDR3 is 14 amino acids long. V lost 3 bases, J lost 3 bases, and 11 bases lay in between. The germline gives CDR1 MDHEN, CDR2 SYDVKM. The source is a man aged 35 to 55 in good health and CMV-seronegative. Sample: PBMCs. The rearrangement uses TRBV28 and TRBJ1-2; TRBD1 might be the D (5 bases). In DNA, the CDR3 is TGTGCCAGCAGTTTTCACTCGGGGGACTATGGCTACACCTTC. It encodes CASSFHSGDYGYTF.